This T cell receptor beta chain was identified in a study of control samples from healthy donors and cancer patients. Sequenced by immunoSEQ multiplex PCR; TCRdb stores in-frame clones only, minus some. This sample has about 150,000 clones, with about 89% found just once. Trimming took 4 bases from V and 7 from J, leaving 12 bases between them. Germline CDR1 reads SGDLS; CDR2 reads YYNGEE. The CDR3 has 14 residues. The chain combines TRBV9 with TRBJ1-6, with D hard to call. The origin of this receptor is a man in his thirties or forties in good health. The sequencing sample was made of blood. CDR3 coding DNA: TGTGCCAGCAGCAGGACTTTGAAGAATTCACCCCTCCACTTT. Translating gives CASSRTLKNSPLHF. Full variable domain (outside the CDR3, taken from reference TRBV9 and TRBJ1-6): DSGVTQTPKHLITATGQRVTLRCSPRSGDLSVYWYQQSLDQGLQFLIQYYNGEERAKGNILERFSAQQFPDLHSELNLSSLELGDSALYFCASSRTLKNSPLHFGNGTRLTVT.